These 21 T cell receptor beta chains came from one sample sequenced in a study of early T cells in non-severe SARS-CoV-2 infection. TCRdb re-called the 5' RACE reads with MiXCR, one entry per CDR3 protein. Of about 76,000 distinct CDR3 sequences listed, roughly 10% are singletons. Material: whole blood. The receptors originated from an adult who was a healthcare worker with PCR-confirmed SARS-CoV-2 infection or an uninfected control (not recorded which).

This clonotype showed up just a few times. The gene calls are TRBV27 and TRBJ1-2, with D possibly being TRBD1 (6 bases). Trimming pared 4 bases from V and 2 bases from J, leaving 8 bases between. Germline lookup yields CDR1 MNHEY and CDR2 SMNVEV (reference sequence). The CDR3 totals 13 residues. CDR3 protein: CASSYRANYGYTF. The CDR3 nucleotides read TGTGCCAGCAGTTACAGGGCCAACTATGGCTACACCTTC.

J is TRBJ2-7 and V is TRBV3-2; TRBD1 is the table's D call and was not checked against the DNA. TRBV3-2 is a recognized pseudogene. The CDR3 has 14 amino acids. The CDR3 is CASSRTGLTYEQYF. The CDR3 coding sequence is TGTGCCAGCAGCCGGACAGGCCTCACCTACGAGCAGTACTTC.

The chain carries TRBV6-6 and TRBJ2-1, with TRBD1 matching 7 bases. Per the germline V gene, CDR1 is MNHNY and CDR2 is SVGAGI (reference sequence). The ends lost 7 bases at V and 8 bases at J; junction bases unmatched: 17. The CDR3 consists of 16 residues. CDR3 sequence reads: CASIRGQTGWMDEQFF. CDR3 DNA sequence: TGTGCCAGCATTCGGGGCCAGACAGGGTGGATGGATGAGCAGTTCTTC.

This clonotype was found many times. The chain has TRBV6-2 or TRBV6-3 and TRBJ2-2, with D possibly matching TRBD2 (5 bases). The CDR3 contains 16 residues. The germline CDR1 and CDR2 sequences are MNHEY and SVGEGT. V was pared by 7 bases and J by 4 bases, with 19 bases between. The CDR3 coding sequence is TGTGCCAGCACCGTCCAACTAGTCTCGAGCACCGGGGAGCTGTTTTTT. Amino acid sequence: CASTVQLVSSTGELFF.

V gene TRBV24-1 combines with J gene TRBJ2-5; D unresolved. Trimming took off 9 bases at V and 2 bases at J, with 3 bases between the two ends. Per the germline V gene, CDR1 is KGHDR and CDR2 is SFDVKD. CDR3 length: 10 amino acids. DNA for the CDR3: TGTGCCACCGGACAAGAGACCCAGTACTTC. Encoded protein: CATGQETQYF.

This clonotype was seen ten or more times. The rearrangement links TRBV3-1 to TRBJ1-5; 7 nucleotides line up with TRBD1. The CDR3 length is 15 residues. Germline trimming cut 4 bases from V and 4 bases from J; bases unmatched to any gene: 7. In germline, CDR1 is LGHDT, CDR2 YNNKEL (reference sequence). CDR3 in DNA: TGTGCCAGCAGCCCGAATCTGGACAGGAATCAGCCCCAGCATTTT. The encoded protein is CASSPNLDRNQPQHF.

The table lists this clonotype with a few counts. This chain connects TRBV5-1 to TRBJ2-1; 7 nucleotides match TRBD1. The germline gives CDR1 SGHRS, CDR2 YFSETQ. Trimming cost V 5 bases and J 6 bases; bases outside gene matches: 8. The CDR3 sequence is 14 residues long. The CDR3 DNA sequence: TGCGCCAGCAGTTCCACTGCAGGGGGCAATGAGCAGTTCTTC. Translation gives CASSSTAGGNEQFF.

The V call is TRBV29-1, the J call TRBJ1-6; D gene uncertain. CDR1 is SQVTM and CDR2 is ANQGSEA in the germline V gene. Trimming cost V 4 bases and J 7 bases, with 11 bases left between them. The CDR3 has 13 amino acids. The CDR3 nucleotides read TGCAGCGTTGCCGGGGAAGGGAATTCACCCCTCCACTTT. Translated: CSVAGEGNSPLHF. Looking up the rest from reference TRBV29-1 and TRBJ1-6 gives the full variable domain: SAVISQKPSRDICQRGTSLTIQCQVDSQVTMMFWYRQQPGQSLTLIATANQGSEATYESGFVIDKFPISRPNLTFSTLTVSNMSPEDSSIYLCSVAGEGNSPLHFGNGTRLTVT.

This clonotype was picked up many times. The V and J genes are TRBV19 and TRBJ2-5; TRBD2 is a possible D gene (6 bases). Trimming removed 1 base at V and 5 bases at J, with 8 bases between. CDR1 and CDR2 (germline): LNHDA, SQIVND (reference sequence). This CDR3 comprises 13 residues. The CDR3 reads CASSIGLAETQYF. In nucleotides, the CDR3 is TGTGCCAGTAGTATAGGGCTAGCGGAGACCCAGTACTTC.

V gene TRBV6-1 combines with J gene TRBJ2-1; TRBD2 matches 8 bases. The CDR3 is 14 amino acids. Germline-derived CDR1 and CDR2 are MNHNS and SASEGT. The V and J ends lost 4 bases and 2 bases, in that order; junction bases with no gene match: 1. The CDR3 DNA reads as TGTGCCAGCAGTGCCGGGGGGGCCTACAATGAGCAGTTCTTC. Its translation is CASSAGGAYNEQFF.

This clonotype has ten or more counts. The chain has TRBV19 and TRBJ2-1; 9 bases agree with TRBD2. J gave up 8 bases and V 1 base, and 6 bases lay outside the gene matches. The CDR3 covers 15 residues. CDR1 is LNHDA and CDR2 is SQIVND in the germline V gene (reference sequence). CDR3 residues: CASSIAAGGFDEQFF. The CDR3 nucleotides are TGTGCCAGTAGTATAGCGGCGGGGGGGTTCGATGAGCAGTTCTTC.

This clonotype was recorded at least ten times. The rearrangement joins TRBV7-6 to TRBJ1-1; D is perhaps TRBD1 (6 bases). Trimming took off 1 base at V and 5 bases at J, with 11 bases between the two ends. CDR1 and CDR2 (germline): SGHVS, FNYEAQ. The length of the CDR3 is 14 residues. The CDR3 bases are TGTGCCAGCAGCTTAGGGACAGTCCTTACTGAAGCTTTCTTT. Amino acid sequence: CASSLGTVLTEAFF.

The chain employs TRBV11-2 and TRBJ1-1; 9 bases line up with TRBD1. The junction had 7 bases not matched to a gene; V was cut back by 5 bases and J by 3 bases. CDR3 size: 15 residues. Germline V gene sequence: CDR1 SGHAT, CDR2 FQNNGV. CDR3: CASSPPGQGYTEAFF. In DNA, the CDR3 is TGTGCCAGCAGCCCCCCGGGACAGGGTTACACTGAAGCTTTCTTT.

At least ten counts were recorded for this clonotype. The chain joins TRBV3-1 to TRBJ1-4, with D tentatively TRBD1 (5 bases). V was clipped by 3 bases and J by 8 bases, with 13 bases between them. The CDR3 runs to 14 residues. Looked up from germline, CDR1 is LGHDT and CDR2 is YNNKEL (reference sequence). CDR3 sequence reads: CASSQTARKEKLFF. CDR3 coding DNA: TGTGCCAGCAGCCAGACAGCTCGAAAAGAAAAACTGTTTTTT.

This chain uses TRBV29-1 with TRBJ1-3; a weak D match, TRBD1 (6 bases). Per the germline V gene, CDR1 is SQVTM and CDR2 is ANQGSEA. CDR3 size: 11 residues. The CDR3 spells CTGGEENTIYF. CDR3 sequence (DNA): TGCACGGGGGGCGAGGAAAACACCATATATTTT.

This clonotype was seen at least ten times. The V gene is TRBV5-6, the J gene TRBJ1-4; D unclear. CDR1 and CDR2 (germline): SGHDT, YYEEEE. The CDR3 runs 11 residues. Trimming pared 3 bases from V and 14 bases from J, leaving 11 bases between. DNA for the CDR3: TGTGCCAGCAGCTCCGGCCCCAAGCTGTTTTTT. Amino acids: CASSSGPKLFF.

There are many counts of this clonotype. This sequence joins TRBV7-2 and TRBJ2-3, with D unresolved. Trimming stripped 2 bases from V and 2 bases from J, with 11 bases between. The CDR3 contains 15 residues. Germline CDR1 is SGHTA and CDR2 is FQGNSA. CDR3 nucleotides: TGTGCCAGCAGCTTAATCTCCCGCGCCACAGATACGCAGTATTTT. Protein product: CASSLISRATDTQYF.

The rearrangement uses TRBV20-1 and TRBJ2-2; 9 nucleotides line up with TRBD1. The V segment lost 0 bases and the J segment 7 bases; nucleotides outside the gene matches: 9. The CDR3 has 16 residues. Germline V gene data show CDR1 as DFQATT and CDR2 as SNEGSKA (reference sequence). The CDR3 reads CSARDWGQGRGGELFF. The DNA of the CDR3 is TGCAGTGCTAGAGATTGGGGACAGGGAAGGGGCGGGGAGCTGTTTTTT.

The chain has TRBV29-1 and TRBJ2-3; 7 nucleotides align to TRBD2. This CDR3 comprises 14 residues. Trimming took 5 bases from V and 0 from J; bases not matched to a gene: 5. CDR1 and CDR2 (germline): SQVTM, ANQGSEA. The CDR3 loop is CSVSPAGSTDTQYF. The CDR3 nucleotides read TGCAGCGTTTCCCCAGCGGGAAGCACAGATACGCAGTATTTT.

There are many counts of this clonotype. The rearrangement uses TRBV10-3 and TRBJ1-1; the match to TRBD1 covers 10 bases. V dropped 8 bases and J dropped 5; count of bases not matched to a gene: 5. Germline assignment: CDR1 ENHRY and CDR2 SYGVKD. The CDR3 has 13 residues. The CDR3 nucleotides are TGTGCCATCGGCGGACAGGGGGTGACTGAAGCTTTCTTT. The encoded protein is CAIGGQGVTEAFF.

A word on this clonotype: A much larger clonotype is one base distant, so this may be a read error. The chain couples TRBV6-4 to TRBJ2-3; 10 bases align to TRBD2. Germline V CDR1 and CDR2: MRHNA, SNTAGT. This CDR3 has 13 residues. This CDR3 is CDSSGLADNTQYF. The CDR3, as DNA: TGTGACAGCAGTGGACTAGCGGATAATACGCAGTATTTT.